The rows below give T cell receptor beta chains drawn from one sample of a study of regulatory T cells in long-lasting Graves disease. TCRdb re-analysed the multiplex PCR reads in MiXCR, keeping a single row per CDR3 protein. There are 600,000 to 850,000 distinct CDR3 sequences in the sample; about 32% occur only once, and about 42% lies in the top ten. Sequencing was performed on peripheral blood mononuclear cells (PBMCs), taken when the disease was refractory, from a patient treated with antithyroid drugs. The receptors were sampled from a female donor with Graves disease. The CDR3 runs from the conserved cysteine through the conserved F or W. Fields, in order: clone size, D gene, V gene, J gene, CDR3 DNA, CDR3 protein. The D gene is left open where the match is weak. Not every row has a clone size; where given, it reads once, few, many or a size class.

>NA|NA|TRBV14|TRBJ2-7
TGTGCCAGCAGCCAAGTGCTTAGTGGGCAGGGCATCCACGAGCAGTACTTC
CASSQVLSGQGIHEQYF
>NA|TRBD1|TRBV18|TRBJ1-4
TGTGCCAGCTCAATACCGGGACAGTTAAATGAAAAACTGTTTTTT
CASSIPGQLNEKLFF
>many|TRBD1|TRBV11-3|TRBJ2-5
TGTGCCAGCAGCTTGGGACAGGGGCGATTTAACCAAGAGACCCAGTACTTC
CASSLGQGRFNQETQYF
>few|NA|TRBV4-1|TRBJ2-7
TGCGCCAGCAGCCAAGACAGTAAGGGGTACTACGAGCAGTACTTC
CASSQDSKGYYEQYF
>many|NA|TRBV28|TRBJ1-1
TGTGCCAGCAGTTTAGGAATCGGGAACGAAGCTTTCTTT
CASSLGIGNEAFF
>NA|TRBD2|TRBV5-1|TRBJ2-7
TGCGCCAGCAGCTTGGTACTAGCGGGAGATTACTCCTACGAGCAGTACTTC
CASSLVLAGDYSYEQYF
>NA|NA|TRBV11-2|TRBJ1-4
TGTGCCAGCAGCCACGATCGGGGGGGCGCGTATGAAAAACTGTTTTTT
CASSHDRGGAYEKLFF
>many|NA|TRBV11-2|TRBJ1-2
TGTGCCAGCAGCTCACGGGGAACAGTCCCCTATGGCTACACCTTC
CASSSRGTVPYGYTF
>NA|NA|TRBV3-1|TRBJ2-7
TGTGCCAGCAGCCGGGGTAGCGGCTCCCACGAGCAGTACTTC
CASSRGSGSHEQYF
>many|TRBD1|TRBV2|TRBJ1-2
TGTGCCAGCAGTGCACTGGACAGGGTGGGCGACTATGGCTACACCTTC
CASSALDRVGDYGYTF
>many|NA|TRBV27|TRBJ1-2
TGTGCCAGCAGACCCCCCGCCGGGACGGGTTATGGCTACACCTTC
CASRPPAGTGYGYTF
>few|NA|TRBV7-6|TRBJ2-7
TGTGCCAGCAGCTTAGCGGGAGTTGAGGGGGACTACGAGCAGTACTTC
CASSLAGVEGDYEQYF
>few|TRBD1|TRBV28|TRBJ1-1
TGTGCCAGCAGTTCGACAGGGTCGGAAACTGAAGCTTTCTTT
CASSSTGSETEAFF
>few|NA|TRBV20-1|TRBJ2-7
TGCAGTGCTACCCAACTAGTTGGGCGTGAGCAGTACTTC
CSATQLVGREQYF